These 3 T cell receptor beta chains were all obtained from the same sample, sequenced in a study of blood T cell repertoires in COVID-19. Method: immunoSEQ multiplex PCR; TCRdb's copy keeps in-frame clones and lacks some. The table records about 350,000 clones, about nine tenths of them present only once. The sequenced sample was PBMCs or T cells enriched from blood (not recorded which). These receptors originate from a woman aged 25-40 years who had been exposed to COVID-19.

To note about this clone: At one end, the junction sequence differs from germline, possibly due to a read error. J is TRBJ2-2 and V is TRBV12-3 or TRBV12-4; possibly TRBD2 for D (6 bases). The CDR3 is 13 amino acids. This CDR3 is CVSSLLGGGELFF. CDR3 DNA: TGTGTCAGCAGTTTGTTGGGGGGCGGGGAGCTGTTTTTT.

The chain employs TRBV6-2 or TRBV6-3 and TRBJ2-1, with 7 bases fitting TRBD1. Per germline, CDR1 MNHEY and CDR2 SVGEGT. CDR3 length: 16 amino acids. The J segment lost 8 bases and the V segment lost 2 bases, leaving 12 bases of the junction unmatched. The CDR3 here is CASSYRAGGDGDEQFF. The CDR3 DNA reads as TGTGCCAGCAGTTACCGGGCAGGGGGAGATGGGGATGAGCAGTTCTTC.

This clone came up once. The rearrangement uses TRBV27 and TRBJ1-2; TRBD1 agrees at 10 bases. Germline V lookup: CDR1 MNHEY, CDR2 SMNVEV (reference sequence). V dropped 8 bases and J dropped 8; count of bases not matched to a gene: 5. The CDR3 sequence is 12 residues long. The CDR3 bases are TGTGCCAGCCGACAGGGGGCGAAGGGCTACACCTTC. Its translation is CASRQGAKGYTF.